The entry that follows covers one T cell receptor (beta chain) sequence. The antigen is unknown. CDR1 SGHAT and CDR2 FQNNGV come from the germline V gene. This CDR3 contains 15 residues. V trimming: 4 bases; J trimming: 2 bases; junction bases outside the gene matches: 7. This PCR relied on a set of 60 Vbeta primers and 13 Jbeta primers. The table came from immunoSEQ multiplex PCR; TCRdb's copy has only in-frame clones and leaves some out. The sample lists nearly 110,000 clones, around three quarters occurring once. This record comes from a study of cytomegalovirus exposure and HLA in healthy donors. The wider study: Within an early data release were about 85 million unique TCRs drawn from HLA-typed donors.

Whole-study results and caveats: Presence/absence analyses supposed approximately even sequencing depth among donors. One variant, a missense change in DCLRE1C, was linked in a later analysis to TCR beta V- and J-gene trimming.

All the people who gave samples were healthy bone marrow donors. The chain carries TRBV11-2 and TRBJ2-7, with 8 positions matching TRBD1. This TCR was sampled from a boy younger than 18 in good health and CMV-seronegative. The sample was PBMCs. DNA for the CDR3: TGTGCCAGCAGCTCCCGGGACAGGCCCCCCTACGAGCAGTACTTC. Protein sequence: CASSSRDRPPYEQYF.